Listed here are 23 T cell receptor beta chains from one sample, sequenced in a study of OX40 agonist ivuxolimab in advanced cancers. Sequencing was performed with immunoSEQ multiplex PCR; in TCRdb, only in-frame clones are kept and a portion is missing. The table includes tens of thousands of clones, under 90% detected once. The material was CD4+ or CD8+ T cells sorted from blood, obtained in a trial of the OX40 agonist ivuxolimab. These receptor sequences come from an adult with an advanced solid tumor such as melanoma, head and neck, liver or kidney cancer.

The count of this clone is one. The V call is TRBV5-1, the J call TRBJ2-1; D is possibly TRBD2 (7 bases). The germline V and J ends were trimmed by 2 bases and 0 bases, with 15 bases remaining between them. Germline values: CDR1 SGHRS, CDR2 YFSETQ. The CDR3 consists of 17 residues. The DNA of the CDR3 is TGCGCCAGCAGCTTAATTGCGGGGGCCTACTCCTACAATGAGCAGTTCTTC. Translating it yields CASSLIAGAYSYNEQFF.

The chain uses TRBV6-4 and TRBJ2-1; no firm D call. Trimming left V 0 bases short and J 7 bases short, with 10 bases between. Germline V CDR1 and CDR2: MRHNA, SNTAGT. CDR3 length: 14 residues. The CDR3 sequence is CASSDSAGINEQFF. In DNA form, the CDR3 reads TGTGCCAGCAGTGACTCGGCAGGAATTAATGAGCAGTTCTTC.

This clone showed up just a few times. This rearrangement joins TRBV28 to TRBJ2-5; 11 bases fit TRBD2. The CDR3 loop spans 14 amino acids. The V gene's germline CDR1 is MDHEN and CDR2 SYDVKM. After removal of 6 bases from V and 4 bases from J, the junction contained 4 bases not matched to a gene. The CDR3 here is CASRELAGVETQYF. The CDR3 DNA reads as TGTGCCAGCAGGGAACTAGCGGGGGTAGAGACCCAGTACTTC.

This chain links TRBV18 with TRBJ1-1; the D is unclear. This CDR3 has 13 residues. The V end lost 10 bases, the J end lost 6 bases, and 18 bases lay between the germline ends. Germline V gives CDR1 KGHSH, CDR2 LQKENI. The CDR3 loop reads CATGKDFSAEAFF. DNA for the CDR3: TGTGCCACCGGAAAGGACTTTTCCGCTGAAGCTTTCTTT.

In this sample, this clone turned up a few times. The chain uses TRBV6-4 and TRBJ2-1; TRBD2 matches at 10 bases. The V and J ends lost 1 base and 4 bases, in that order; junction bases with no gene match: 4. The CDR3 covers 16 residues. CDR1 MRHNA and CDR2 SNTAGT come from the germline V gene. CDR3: CASSDFGTSEYNEQFF. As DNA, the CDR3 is TGTGCCAGCAGTGACTTTGGGACTAGCGAGTACAATGAGCAGTTCTTC.

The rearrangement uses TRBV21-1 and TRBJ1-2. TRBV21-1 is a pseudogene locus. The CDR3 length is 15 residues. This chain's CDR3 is CASSKGDGPNYGYTF. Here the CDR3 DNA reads TGTGCCAGCAGCAAAGGGGATGGGCCAAACTATGGCTACACCTTC.

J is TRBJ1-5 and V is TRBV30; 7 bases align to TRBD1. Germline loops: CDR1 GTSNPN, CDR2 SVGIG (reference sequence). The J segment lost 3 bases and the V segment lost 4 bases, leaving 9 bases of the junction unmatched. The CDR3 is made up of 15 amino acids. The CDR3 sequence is CAWTVQGGTNQPQHF. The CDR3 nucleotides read TGTGCCTGGACGGTCCAGGGGGGGACCAATCAGCCCCAGCATTTT.

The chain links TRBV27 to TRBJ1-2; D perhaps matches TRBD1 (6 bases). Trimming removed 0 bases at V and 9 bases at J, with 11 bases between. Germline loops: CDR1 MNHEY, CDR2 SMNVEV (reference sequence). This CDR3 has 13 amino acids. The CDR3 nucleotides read TGTGCCAGCAGTTTATCGAGGGGGGCCAGCTACACCTTC. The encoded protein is CASSLSRGASYTF.

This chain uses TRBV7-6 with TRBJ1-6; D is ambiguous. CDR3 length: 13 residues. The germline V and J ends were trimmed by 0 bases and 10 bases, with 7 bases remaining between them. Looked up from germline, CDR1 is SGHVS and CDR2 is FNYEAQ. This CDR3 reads CASSLARVSPLHF. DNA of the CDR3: TGTGCCAGCAGCTTAGCCCGGGTGTCACCCCTCCACTTT.

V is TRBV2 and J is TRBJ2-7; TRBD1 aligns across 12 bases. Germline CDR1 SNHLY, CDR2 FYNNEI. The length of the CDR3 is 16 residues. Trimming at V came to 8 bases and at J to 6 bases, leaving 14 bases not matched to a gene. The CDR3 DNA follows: TGTGCCAGCGACCGGGACAGGGGGCGGCTTCCGTCCGAGCAGTACGTC. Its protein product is CASDRDRGRLPSEQYV.

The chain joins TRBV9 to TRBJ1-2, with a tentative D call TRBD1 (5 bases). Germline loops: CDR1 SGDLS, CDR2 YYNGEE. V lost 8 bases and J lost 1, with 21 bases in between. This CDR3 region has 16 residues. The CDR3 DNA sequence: TGTGCCAGGAGGTCGGATCCTTCGGGACTTAACTATGGCTACACCTTC. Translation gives CARRSDPSGLNYGYTF.

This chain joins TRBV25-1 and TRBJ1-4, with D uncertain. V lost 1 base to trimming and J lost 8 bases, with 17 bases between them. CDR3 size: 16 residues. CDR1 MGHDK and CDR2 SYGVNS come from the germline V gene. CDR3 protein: CASSEFGVSPREKLFF. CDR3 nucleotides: TGTGCCAGCAGTGAATTTGGGGTCAGCCCGAGGGAAAAACTGTTTTTT.

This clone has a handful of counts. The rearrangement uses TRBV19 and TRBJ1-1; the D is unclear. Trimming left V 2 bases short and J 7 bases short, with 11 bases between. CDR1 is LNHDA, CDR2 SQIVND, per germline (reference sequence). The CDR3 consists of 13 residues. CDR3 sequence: CASSISSQFEAFF. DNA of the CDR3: TGTGCCAGTAGTATATCTTCCCAGTTTGAAGCTTTCTTT. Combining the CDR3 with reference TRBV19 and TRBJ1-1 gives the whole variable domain DGGITQSPKYLFRKEGQNVTLSCEQNLNHDAMYWYRQDPGQGLRLIYYSQIVNDFQKGDIAEGYSVSREKKESFPLTVTSAQKNPTAFYLCASSISSQFEAFFGQGTRLTVV.

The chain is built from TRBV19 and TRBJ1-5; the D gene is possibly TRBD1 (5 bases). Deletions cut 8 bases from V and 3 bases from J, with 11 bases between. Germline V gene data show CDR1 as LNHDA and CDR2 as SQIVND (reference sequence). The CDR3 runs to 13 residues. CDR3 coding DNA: TGTGCCAGTTCGACAGTTACCAATCAGCCCCAGCATTTT. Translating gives CASSTVTNQPQHF.

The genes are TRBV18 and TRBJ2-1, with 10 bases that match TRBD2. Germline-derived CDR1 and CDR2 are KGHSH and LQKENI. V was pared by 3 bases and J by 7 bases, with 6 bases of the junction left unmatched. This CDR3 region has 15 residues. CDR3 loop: CASSPASGSVNEQFF. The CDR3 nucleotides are TGTGCCAGCTCACCCGCTAGCGGGAGTGTGAATGAGCAGTTCTTC. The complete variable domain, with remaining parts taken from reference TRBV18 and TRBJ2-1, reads NAGVMQNPRHLVRRRGQEARLRCSPMKGHSHVYWYRQLPEEGLKFMVYLQKENIIDESGMPKERFSAEFPKEGPSILRIQQVVRGDSAAYFCASSPASGSVNEQFFGPGTRLTVL.

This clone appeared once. In nucleotides, the CDR3 is TGTGCCAGCAGTGATAACGAGCGGGGCAACCTCTACGAGCAGTACTTC. Translation gives CASSDNERGNLYEQYF. The chain couples TRBV13 to TRBJ2-7, with 7 nucleotides matching TRBD2. This CDR3 spans 16 amino acids. Germline assignment: CDR1 PRHDT and CDR2 FYEKMQ (reference sequence). The V gene end was trimmed by 6 bases and the J gene end by 3 bases; junction bases not matched to a gene: 14.

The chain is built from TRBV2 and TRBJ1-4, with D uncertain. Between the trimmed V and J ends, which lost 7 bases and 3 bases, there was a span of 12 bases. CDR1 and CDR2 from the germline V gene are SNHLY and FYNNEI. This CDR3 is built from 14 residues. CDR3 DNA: TGTGCCAGCAAAGAATTCGGATCTAATGAAAAACTGTTTTTT. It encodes CASKEFGSNEKLFF.

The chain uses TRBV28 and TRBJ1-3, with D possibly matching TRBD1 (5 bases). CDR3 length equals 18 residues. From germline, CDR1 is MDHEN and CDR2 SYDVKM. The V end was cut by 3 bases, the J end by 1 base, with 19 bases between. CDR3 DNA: TGTGCCAGCAGTTTGTGGGACTTCGCAAAAACGTCTGGAAACACCATATATTTT. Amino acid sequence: CASSLWDFAKTSGNTIYF.

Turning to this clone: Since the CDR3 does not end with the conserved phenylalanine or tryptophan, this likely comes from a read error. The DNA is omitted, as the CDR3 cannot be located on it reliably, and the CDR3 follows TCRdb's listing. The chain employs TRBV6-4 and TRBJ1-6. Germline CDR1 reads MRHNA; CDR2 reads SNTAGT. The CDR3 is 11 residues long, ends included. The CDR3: CASSDPEGCSG.

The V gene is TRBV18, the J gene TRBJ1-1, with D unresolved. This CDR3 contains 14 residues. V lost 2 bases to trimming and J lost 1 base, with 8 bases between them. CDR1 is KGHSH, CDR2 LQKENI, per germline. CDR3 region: CASSPGITNTEAFF. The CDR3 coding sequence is TGTGCCAGCTCACCAGGTATCACGAACACTGAAGCTTTCTTT.

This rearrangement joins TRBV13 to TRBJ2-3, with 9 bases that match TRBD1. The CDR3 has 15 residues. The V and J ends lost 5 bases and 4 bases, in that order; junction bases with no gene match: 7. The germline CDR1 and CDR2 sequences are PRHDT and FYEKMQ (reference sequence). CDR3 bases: TGTGCCAGCAGCGCCGGGGGACAGGGTTCAGATACGCAGTATTTT. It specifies CASSAGGQGSDTQYF.

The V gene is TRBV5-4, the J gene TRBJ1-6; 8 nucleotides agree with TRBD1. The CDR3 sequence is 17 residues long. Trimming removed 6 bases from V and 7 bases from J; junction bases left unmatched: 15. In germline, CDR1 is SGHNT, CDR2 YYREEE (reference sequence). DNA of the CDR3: TGTGCCAGCACCGCTCCCAGGGTCGACAGGGGAAATTCACCCCTCCACTTT. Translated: CASTAPRVDRGNSPLHF.

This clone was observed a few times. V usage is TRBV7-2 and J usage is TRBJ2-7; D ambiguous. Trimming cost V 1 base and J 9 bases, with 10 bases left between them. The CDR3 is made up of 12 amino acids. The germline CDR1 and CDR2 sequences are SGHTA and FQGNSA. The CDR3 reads CASSLGMRGQYF. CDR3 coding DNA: TGTGCCAGCAGCTTAGGCATGCGAGGGCAGTACTTC.